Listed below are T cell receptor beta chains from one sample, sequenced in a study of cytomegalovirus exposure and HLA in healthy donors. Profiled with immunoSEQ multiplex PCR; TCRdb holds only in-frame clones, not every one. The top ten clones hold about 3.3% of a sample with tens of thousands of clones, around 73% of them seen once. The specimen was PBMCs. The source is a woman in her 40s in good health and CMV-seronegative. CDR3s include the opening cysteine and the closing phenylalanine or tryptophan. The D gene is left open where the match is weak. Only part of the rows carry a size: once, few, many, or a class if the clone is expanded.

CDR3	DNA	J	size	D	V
CASSLGTGEVDTQYF	TGTGCCAGCAGCTTAGGGACAGGGGAGGTAGATACGCAGTATTTT	TRBJ2-3	NA	TRBD1	TRBV7-2
CASSLRVGGSFYGYTF	TGTGCCAGCAGTTTGAGGGTTGGGGGGTCATTCTATGGCTACACCTTC	TRBJ1-2	few	NA	TRBV27
CASSEDRAGTEAFF	TGTGCCAGCAGCGAGGACAGGGCGGGCACTGAAGCTTTCTTT	TRBJ1-1	few	TRBD1	TRBV6-1
CASRLRMGGADETQYF	TGTGCCAGCAGGCTCCGGATGGGCGGGGCAGATGAGACCCAGTACTTC	TRBJ2-5	once	NA	TRBV11-2
CASGLGAGTDTQYF	TGTGCCAGCGGGTTGGGGGCCGGGACAGATACGCAGTATTTT	TRBJ2-3	once	NA	TRBV6-5
CASRHPGDTGELFF	TGCGCCAGCAGACACCCGGGGGACACCGGGGAGCTGTTTTTT	TRBJ2-2	NA	NA	TRBV4-1
CASSGASMGTEAFF	TGCGCCAGCAGTGGAGCTTCCATGGGCACTGAAGCTTTCTTT	TRBJ1-1	NA	NA	TRBV5-1
CSVEGASAQFF	TGCAGCGTTGAAGGGGCGTCTGCGCAGTTCTTC	TRBJ2-1	NA	NA	TRBV29-1
CASLKDSSSYNEQFF	TGTGCCAGCCTCAAGGACAGTAGCTCCTACAATGAGCAGTTCTTC	TRBJ2-1	NA	NA	TRBV2
CASSLSGSSNQPQHF	TGTGCCAGCAGCTTGTCGGGGTCTAGCAATCAGCCCCAGCATTTT	TRBJ1-5	NA	NA	TRBV5-6
CASSLGQHYGNTIYF	TGTGCCAGCAGCTTAGGACAGCACTATGGAAACACCATATATTTT	TRBJ1-3	NA	NA	TRBV7-2
CASTSITGGNTIYF	TGTGCCAGCACGTCCATTACAGGGGGAAACACCATATATTTT	TRBJ1-3	few	NA	TRBV6-6
CASSLVTDNSPLHF	TGTGCCAGCAGCTTAGTGACAGATAATTCACCCCTCCACTTT	TRBJ1-6	NA	NA	TRBV7-9
CASSLSTGGTGYGYTF	TGTGCCAGCAGCTTATCGACAGGGGGCACAGGCTATGGCTACACCTTC	TRBJ1-2	NA	TRBD1	TRBV7-8
CASSLAAGRNEQYF	TGCGCCAGCAGCTTGGCCGCGGGGCGAAACGAGCAGTACTTC	TRBJ2-7	NA	NA	TRBV5-1
CASSFGGTNTEAFF	TGTGCCAGCAGCTTTGGCGGGACGAACACTGAAGCTTTCTTT	TRBJ1-1	NA	NA	TRBV5-4
CASSRTSSEQYF	TGTGCCAGCAGTCGGACTAGTTCCGAGCAGTACTTC	TRBJ2-7	NA	TRBD2	TRBV6-5
CASSYRAGEYNEQFF	TGTGCCAGCAGTTACAGGGCGGGAGAGTACAATGAGCAGTTCTTC	TRBJ2-1	NA	TRBD2	TRBV6-5
CASSPRNFLAGVRTGELFF	TGTGCCAGCAGCCCACGCAACTTCCTAGCGGGAGTTCGGACCGGGGAGCTGTTTTTT	TRBJ2-2	NA	TRBD2	TRBV7-6
CASSEALTEQFF	TGTGCCAGCAGTGAAGCGCTCACTGAGCAGTTCTTC	TRBJ2-1	NA	NA	TRBV6-5
CVSSQSSSGANVLTF	TGCGTCAGCAGCCAAAGTAGCTCTGGGGCCAACGTCCTGACTTTC	TRBJ2-6	few	NA	TRBV4-3
CSVELESAYEQYF	TGCAGCGTTGAATTGGAGTCAGCCTACGAGCAGTACTTC	TRBJ2-7	NA	NA	TRBV29-1
CASSQSRQVETQYF	TGCGCCAGCAGCCAATCTCGACAGGTCGAGACCCAGTACTTC	TRBJ2-5	NA	NA	TRBV5-1
CASSYLFGQANTEAFF	TGTGCCAGCAGTTACCTATTTGGACAGGCGAACACTGAAGCTTTCTTT	TRBJ1-1	NA	TRBD1	TRBV6-6
CAIRDRETNTEAFF	TGTGCCATCAGGGACAGGGAGACGAACACTGAAGCTTTCTTT	TRBJ1-1	NA	TRBD1	TRBV10-3
CASSSPGGGYTF	TGTGCCAGCAGTTCTCCAGGGGGTGGCTACACCTTC	TRBJ1-2	few	TRBD1	TRBV27
CASRAGRFEQYF	TGTGCCAGCAGGGCAGGGCGGTTCGAGCAGTACTTC	TRBJ2-7	NA	NA	TRBV27
CASRTLGDTQYF	TGTGCCAGTAGAACCCTCGGAGATACGCAGTATTTT	TRBJ2-3	NA	NA	TRBV19
CASRRGRSNEKLFF	TGTGCCAGCCGACGGGGGAGGTCTAATGAAAAACTGTTTTTT	TRBJ1-4	few	NA	TRBV6-6
CASSVQGIDEQYF	TGTGCCAGCAGTGTTCAGGGGATAGACGAGCAGTACTTC	TRBJ2-7	NA	NA	TRBV2
CASSVAGRDSETQYF	TGTGCCAGCAGCGTAGCGGGCAGGGATTCAGAGACCCAGTACTTC	TRBJ2-5	NA	NA	TRBV9
CASSARVTYEQYF	TGTGCCAGCAGCGCCAGGGTAACCTACGAGCAGTACTTC	TRBJ2-7	NA	NA	TRBV27
CASSRGGGNTIYF	TGTGCCAGCAGCCGGGGAGGCGGAAACACCATATATTTT	TRBJ1-3	NA	NA	TRBV27
CASSEGLAGGIGLADTQYF	TGTGCCAGCAGTGAAGGACTAGCGGGAGGAATAGGGCTTGCAGATACGCAGTATTTT	TRBJ2-3	NA	TRBD2	TRBV6-1